Following are 24 T cell receptor beta chains from one sample sequenced in a study of neoadjuvant anti-PD-1 for oral cavity cancer. The assay was immunoSEQ multiplex PCR, and TCRdb's table has in-frame clones only and misses some. The repertoire holds 50,000 to 65,000 clones, with approximately 80% as singletons. Specimen: PBMCs, collected before nivolumab (anti-PD-1) treatment. These receptors all stem from a person between 40 and 85 years old with oral cavity squamous cell carcinoma.

The rearrangement links TRBV15 to TRBJ2-5, with D possibly being TRBD1 (6 bases). Germline CDR1 and CDR2: LNHNV and YYDKDF (reference sequence). The V gene lost 8 bases and the J gene lost 2 bases, with 12 bases spanning the gap. CDR3 size: 13 residues. The CDR3 bases are TGTGCCACCGGATACAGGGTTCAAGAGACCCAGTACTTC. This codes for CATGYRVQETQYF.

The V call is TRBV7-2, the J call TRBJ2-5, with a possible D match to TRBD1 (6 bases). From germline, CDR1 is SGHTA and CDR2 FQGNSA. The V gene lost 3 bases and the J gene lost 2 bases, with 10 bases spanning the gap. The CDR3 totals 14 residues. The CDR3 here is CASSLTGDQETQYF. CDR3 sequence (DNA): TGTGCCAGCAGCTTGACAGGAGATCAAGAGACCCAGTACTTC.

The rearrangement links TRBV28 to TRBJ2-7, with 7 positions matching TRBD1. Germline-derived CDR1 and CDR2 are MDHEN and SYDVKM. Germline trimming cut 2 bases from V and 3 bases from J; bases unmatched to any gene: 7. This CDR3 region has 15 residues. As DNA, the CDR3 is TGTGCCAGCAGTTTAGGACGACAGGGAATCTACGAGCAGTACTTC. Translation gives CASSLGRQGIYEQYF.

This chain uses TRBV7-2 with TRBJ1-5; 11 positions match TRBD1. V shed 2 bases and J 2 bases; nucleotides not matched to a gene: 5. The CDR3 extends over 17 amino acids. CDR1 is SGHTA, CDR2 FQGNSA, per germline. This CDR3 is CASSLRDRGKGNQPQHF. The CDR3 DNA reads as TGTGCCAGCAGCTTACGGGACAGGGGGAAGGGCAATCAGCCCCAGCATTTT.

A few counts support this clone. The genes are TRBV18 and TRBJ1-6, with D tentatively TRBD1 (5 bases). This CDR3 spans 14 amino acids. Germline V gene data show CDR1 as KGHSH and CDR2 as LQKENI. Trimming pared 0 bases from V and 8 bases from J, leaving 8 bases between. The CDR3 protein is CASSPPLGDSPLHF. The DNA of the CDR3 is TGTGCCAGCTCACCACCGCTGGGGGATTCACCCCTCCACTTT.

The rearrangement uses TRBV21-1 and TRBJ2-6; the D segment call TRBD1 is taken from the table without a DNA check. TRBV21-1 is labeled a pseudogene. This CDR3 region has 17 residues. CDR3 region: CASSDRDVVSGANVLTF. The CDR3 DNA follows: TGTGCCAGCTCTGACAGGGATGTAGTTTCTGGGGCCAACGTCCTGACTTTC.

Only a few counts were recorded for this clone. The chain couples TRBV19 to TRBJ2-1, with TRBD2 as a possible D gene (6 bases). V was clipped by 5 bases and J by 1 base, with 15 bases between them. This CDR3 has 16 amino acids. CDR1 LNHDA and CDR2 SQIVND come from the germline V gene (reference sequence). The chain's CDR3 is CASSGSEGVSYNEQFF. The CDR3 DNA follows: TGTGCCAGTAGTGGCTCGGAGGGAGTATCCTACAATGAGCAGTTCTTC.

The J gene is TRBJ2-5, the V gene TRBV5-1; 7 positions agree with TRBD2. The CDR3 has 14 residues. Looked up from germline, CDR1 is SGHRS and CDR2 is YFSETQ. Unmatched junction bases numbered 8, after V lost 4 bases and J lost 5 bases. CDR3 protein: CASSRAGSIETQYF. For the CDR3, the DNA is TGCGCCAGCAGCCGAGCGGGGTCTATTGAGACCCAGTACTTC. Drawing the rest from reference TRBV5-1 and TRBJ2-5, the complete variable domain is KAGVTQTPRYLIKTRGQQVTLSCSPISGHRSVSWYQQTPGQGLQFLFEYFSETQRNKGNFPGRFSGRQFSNSRSEMNVSTLELGDSALYLCASSRAGSIETQYFGPGTRLLVL.

This clone has only one observation. The chain uses TRBV5-1 and TRBJ1-2, with D perhaps TRBD1 (6 bases). The CDR3 covers 15 residues. The V gene's germline CDR1 is SGHRS and CDR2 YFSETQ. Trimming stripped 0 bases from V and 4 bases from J, with 13 bases between. The CDR3 reads CASSLDPGQRYGYTF. DNA for the CDR3: TGCGCCAGCAGCTTGGACCCCGGACAGCGCTATGGCTACACCTTC.

This chain connects TRBV29-1 to TRBJ2-7; either TRBD1 or TRBD2 may supply D (5 bases each). Germline V gives CDR1 SQVTM, CDR2 ANQGSEA. V was pared by 6 bases and J by 6 bases, with 18 bases between. The CDR3 is made up of 13 amino acids. The CDR3 here is CSVSGHPRAEQYF. The DNA for the CDR3 is TGCAGCGTCTCGGGGCATCCTCGCGCCGAGCAGTACTTC.

This chain connects TRBV5-6 to TRBJ2-2; TRBD2 matches at 8 bases. CDR1 is SGHDT, CDR2 YYEEEE, per germline. With 4 bases clipped from V and 4 bases from J, the junction kept 15 bases outside the gene matches. The CDR3 totals 18 residues. CDR3 nucleotide sequence: TGTGCCAGCAGCCCCGACGGGTTAGCGGGGCTAGGCACCGGGGAGCTGTTTTTT. Translation: CASSPDGLAGLGTGELFF.

The V gene is TRBV11-2, the J gene TRBJ1-1; D unclear. Trimming shortened V by 1 base and J by 1 base, and 4 bases separated the two germline ends. This CDR3 is built from 13 residues. Germline values: CDR1 SGHAT, CDR2 FQNNGV. The CDR3 here is CASSLGGNTEAFF. Here the CDR3 DNA reads TGTGCCAGCAGCTTAGGGGGGAACACTGAAGCTTTCTTT.

This chain joins TRBV5-4 and TRBJ2-7; D may match TRBD1 or TRBD2 (5 bases each). Germline values: CDR1 SGHNT, CDR2 YYREEE (reference sequence). This CDR3 is 14 amino acids long. With 8 bases removed from V and 0 bases from J, the gap between germline ends came to 15 bases. The CDR3 region is CASTRGSSSYEQYF. For the CDR3, the DNA is TGTGCCAGTACCCGGGGCAGTTCCTCCTACGAGCAGTACTTC.

This chain links TRBV7-7 with TRBJ1-2, with D possibly matching TRBD1 (6 bases). Trimming stripped 5 bases from V and 8 bases from J, with 15 bases between. Germline V gives CDR1 SSHAT, CDR2 FNYEAQ (reference sequence). The CDR3 spans 13 residues. CDR3 DNA: TGTGCCAGCAGCATCGGCAGGGGTCCCGGCTACACCTTC. It yields the protein CASSIGRGPGYTF.

This chain connects TRBV18 to TRBJ1-5, with D unresolved. The germline V gene encodes CDR1 KGHSH and CDR2 LQKENI. CDR3 size: 12 residues. Trimming shortened V by 6 bases and J by 1 base, and 4 bases separated the two germline ends. The DNA of the CDR3 is TGTGCCAGCTCGGACAGCAATCAGCCCCAGCATTTT. Amino acid sequence: CASSDSNQPQHF. The full variable domain, its missing parts supplied by reference TRBV18 and TRBJ1-5, is NAGVMQNPRHLVRRRGQEARLRCSPMKGHSHVYWYRQLPEEGLKFMVYLQKENIIDESGMPKERFSAEFPKEGPSILRIQQVVRGDSAAYFCASSDSNQPQHFGDGTRLSIL.

The chain employs TRBV27 and TRBJ2-6, with D possibly matching TRBD2 (5 bases). Germline-derived CDR1 and CDR2 are MNHEY and SMNVEV (reference sequence). V lost 7 bases and J 1 base, leaving 8 bases between the germline ends. This CDR3 spans 14 amino acids. CDR3 nucleotides: TGTGCCAGCAAACGGGAATCTGGGGCCAACGTCCTGACTTTC. This encodes CASKRESGANVLTF. The full variable domain, rest sourced from reference TRBV27 and TRBJ2-6, is EAQVTQNPRYLITVTGKKLTVTCSQNMNHEYMSWYRQDPGLGLRQIYYSMNVEVTDKGDVPEGYKVSRKEKRNFPLILESPSPNQTSLYFCASKRESGANVLTFGAGSRLTVL.

The V gene is TRBV2, the J gene TRBJ1-3; D is uncertain. The germline V gene has CDR1 SNHLY and CDR2 FYNNEI. The V gene lost 8 bases and the J gene lost 2 bases, with 31 bases spanning the gap. CDR3 length equals 20 residues. The CDR3 is CASFGPETHALRPTGNTIYF. The CDR3 DNA reads as TGTGCCAGCTTCGGACCGGAGACCCACGCCCTCAGGCCCACTGGAAACACCATATATTTT.

The chain recombines TRBV6-5 with TRBJ2-7, with TRBD1 as a possible D gene (5 bases). V shed 2 bases and J shed 6 bases, with 11 bases lying between them. This CDR3 contains 13 residues. Germline lookup yields CDR1 MNHEY and CDR2 SVGAGI. This CDR3 is CASSYEVGREQYF. Written as DNA, the CDR3 is TGTGCCAGCAGTTACGAGGTGGGGCGCGAGCAGTACTTC.

The chain uses TRBV18 and TRBJ2-1; D possibly corresponds to TRBD1 (5 bases). The CDR3 runs 13 residues. CDR1 is KGHSH, CDR2 LQKENI, per germline. V was pared by 7 bases and J by 0 bases, with 7 bases between. The CDR3 is CASYDSSYNEQFF. CDR3 DNA sequence: TGTGCCAGCTACGACAGCTCCTACAATGAGCAGTTCTTC.

This rearrangement joins TRBV19 to TRBJ2-1, with 10 bases that match TRBD2. The CDR3 runs to 16 residues. Germline V lookup: CDR1 LNHDA, CDR2 SQIVND (reference sequence). The V segment lost 6 bases and the J segment 8 bases; nucleotides outside the gene matches: 13. The CDR3 bases are TGTGCCAGTAGCGGGTCGTTGGCTAGCGGGAGTTATGAGCAGTTCTTC. Protein product: CASSGSLASGSYEQFF.

The chain's CDR3 is CASSAGSRAGYIGNQPQHF. CDR3 DNA sequence: TGTGCCAGCAGTGCAGGGAGCAGGGCTGGATATATAGGAAATCAGCCCCAGCATTTT. The gene calls are TRBV2 and TRBJ1-5, with a weak D call TRBD1 (5 bases). CDR1 and CDR2 from the germline V gene are SNHLY and FYNNEI. The CDR3 covers 19 residues. Trimming stripped 4 bases from V and 4 bases from J, with 26 bases between.

The V gene is TRBV27, the J gene TRBJ1-6; the match to TRBD1 covers 8 bases. There are 15 residues in the CDR3. V gave up 5 bases and J gave up 3 bases; unmatched junction bases: 3. Germline-derived CDR1 and CDR2 are MNHEY and SMNVEV (reference sequence). This CDR3 is CASSPGQGYNSPLHF. The CDR3 DNA sequence: TGTGCCAGCAGTCCCGGACAGGGCTATAATTCACCCCTCCACTTT.

The count of this clone is one. This chain connects TRBV7-6 to TRBJ1-2; 8 bases are shared with TRBD1. J lost 6 bases, V lost 1 base, and 10 bases had no gene match. Germline V gene data show CDR1 as SGHVS and CDR2 as FNYEAQ. The CDR3 has 16 residues. The CDR3 reads CASSLGTGTGRHGYTF. The CDR3 nucleotides read TGTGCCAGCAGCTTAGGTACCGGGACAGGCAGACATGGCTACACCTTC.

The V gene is TRBV7-8, the J gene TRBJ1-5, with D possibly TRBD1 on 5 matching bases. This CDR3 region has 16 residues. Germline V gene lookup returns CDR1 SGHVS and CDR2 FQNEAQ. Trimming stripped 1 base from V and 3 bases from J, with 13 bases between. This chain's CDR3 is CASSLVLGVLNQPQHF. In nucleotides, the CDR3 is TGTGCCAGCAGCTTAGTGTTAGGGGTGCTCAATCAGCCCCAGCATTTT. Combining the CDR3 with reference TRBV7-8 and TRBJ1-5 gives the whole variable domain GAGVSQSPRYKVAKRGQDVALRCDPISGHVSLFWYQQALGQGPEFLTYFQNEAQLDKSGLPSDRFFAERPEGSVSTLKIQRTQQEDSAVYLCASSLVLGVLNQPQHFGDGTRLSIL.